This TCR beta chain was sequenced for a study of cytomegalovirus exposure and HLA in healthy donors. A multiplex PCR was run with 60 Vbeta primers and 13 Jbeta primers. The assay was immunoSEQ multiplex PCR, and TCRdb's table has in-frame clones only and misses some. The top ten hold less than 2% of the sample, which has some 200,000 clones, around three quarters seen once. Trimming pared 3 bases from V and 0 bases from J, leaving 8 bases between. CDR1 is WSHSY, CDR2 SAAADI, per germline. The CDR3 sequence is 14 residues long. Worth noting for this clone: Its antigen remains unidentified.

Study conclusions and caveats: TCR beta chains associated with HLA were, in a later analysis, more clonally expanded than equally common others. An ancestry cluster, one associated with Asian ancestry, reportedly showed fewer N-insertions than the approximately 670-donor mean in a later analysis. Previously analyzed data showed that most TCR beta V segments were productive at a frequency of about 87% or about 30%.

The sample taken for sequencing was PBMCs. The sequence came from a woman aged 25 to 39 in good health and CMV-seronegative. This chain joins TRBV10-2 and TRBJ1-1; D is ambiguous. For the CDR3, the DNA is TGCGCCAGCAGTGAATCTAGGTTGAACACTGAAGCTTTCTTT. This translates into CASSESRLNTEAFF.